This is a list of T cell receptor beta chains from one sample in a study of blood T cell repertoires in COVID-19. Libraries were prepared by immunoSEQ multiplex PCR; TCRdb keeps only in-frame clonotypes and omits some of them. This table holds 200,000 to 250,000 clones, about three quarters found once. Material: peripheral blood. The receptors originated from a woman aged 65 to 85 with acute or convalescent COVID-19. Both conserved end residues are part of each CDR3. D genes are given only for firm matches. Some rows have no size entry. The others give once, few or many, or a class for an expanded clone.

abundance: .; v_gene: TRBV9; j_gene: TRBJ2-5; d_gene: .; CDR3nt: TGTGCCAGCAGCGTAGGGGGGGATCGGGAGACCCAGTACTTC; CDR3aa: CASSVGGDRETQYF
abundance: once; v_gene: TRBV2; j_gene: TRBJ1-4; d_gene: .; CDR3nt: TGTGCCAGCCGAGCAACTAATGAAAAACTGTTTTTT; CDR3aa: CASRATNEKLFF
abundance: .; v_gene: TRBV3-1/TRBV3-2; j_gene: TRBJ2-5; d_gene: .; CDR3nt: TGTGCCAGCAGCAGGGGGATTAACTTCGCGGGAGAGACCCAGTACTTC; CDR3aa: CASSRGINFAGETQYF
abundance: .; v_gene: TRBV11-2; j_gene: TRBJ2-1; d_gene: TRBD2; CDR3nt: TGTGCCAGCAGCTTAAGGGCTAGCGGGGACAATGAGCAGTTCTTC; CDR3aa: CASSLRASGDNEQFF
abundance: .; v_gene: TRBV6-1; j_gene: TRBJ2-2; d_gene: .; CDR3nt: TGTGCCAGCAGTGAAATGGGCAGGGCGGGGACCGGGGAGCTGTTTTTT; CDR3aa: CASSEMGRAGTGELFF
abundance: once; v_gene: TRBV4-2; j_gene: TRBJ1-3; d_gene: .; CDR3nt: TGTGCCAGCAGCCGAAGGGAACAGGGAGCTGGAAACACCATATATTTT; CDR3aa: CASSRREQGAGNTIYF
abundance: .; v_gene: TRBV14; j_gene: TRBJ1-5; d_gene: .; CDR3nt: TGTGCCAGCAGCCAAGTGTACGGTCAGCCCCAGCATTTT; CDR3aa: CASSQVYGQPQHF
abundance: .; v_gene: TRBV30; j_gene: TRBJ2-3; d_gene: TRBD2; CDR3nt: TGTGCCTGTCAATCTAGCGGGGGAGGGGGCACAGATACGCAGTATTTT; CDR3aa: CACQSSGGGGTDTQYF
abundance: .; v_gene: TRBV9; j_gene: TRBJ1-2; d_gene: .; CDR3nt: TGTGCCAGCAGCGTAGCCGGGACTGACAAGTATGGCTACACCTTC; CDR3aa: CASSVAGTDKYGYTF
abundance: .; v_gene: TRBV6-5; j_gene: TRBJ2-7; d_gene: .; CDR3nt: TGTGCCAGCAGTCCCCGCGGGCCGTCCTACGAGCAGTACTTC; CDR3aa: CASSPRGPSYEQYF
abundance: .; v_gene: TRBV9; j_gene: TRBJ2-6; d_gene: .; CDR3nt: TGTGCCAGCAGCGCACCCTCCGGGGGGACAGGCTCTGGGGCCAACGTCCTGACTTTC; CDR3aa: CASSAPSGGTGSGANVLTF
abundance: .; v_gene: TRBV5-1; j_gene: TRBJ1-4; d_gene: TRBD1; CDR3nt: TGCGCCAGCAGCTCAGGGGGCGCTGGGGAAAAACTGTTTTTT; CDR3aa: CASSSGGAGEKLFF
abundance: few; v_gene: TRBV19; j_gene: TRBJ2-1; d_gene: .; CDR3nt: TGTGCCAGTAGCCACCGGAGGGGGACAGTCCGGGGCAATGAGCAGTTCTTC; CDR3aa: CASSHRRGTVRGNEQFF
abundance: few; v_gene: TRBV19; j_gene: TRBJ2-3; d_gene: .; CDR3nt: TGTGCCAGTAGCCACAATACAGGGAAGAGAACAGATACGCAGTATTTT; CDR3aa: CASSHNTGKRTDTQYF
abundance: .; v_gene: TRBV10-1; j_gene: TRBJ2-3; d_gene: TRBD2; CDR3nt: TGCGCCAGCAGTGAAGGCGGGGGGGCGGATACGCAGTATTTT; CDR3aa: CASSEGGGADTQYF
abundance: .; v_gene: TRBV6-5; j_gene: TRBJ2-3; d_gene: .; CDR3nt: TGTGCCAGCAGTTACTCCAGGGGAATAGGAGATACGCAGTATTTT; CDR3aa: CASSYSRGIGDTQYF
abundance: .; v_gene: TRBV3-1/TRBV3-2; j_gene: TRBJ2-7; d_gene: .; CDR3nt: TGTGCCAGCAGCCAAGGGACTGGAAATTACGAGCAGTACTTC; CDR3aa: CASSQGTGNYEQYF
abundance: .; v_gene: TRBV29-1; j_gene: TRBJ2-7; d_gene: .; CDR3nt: TGCAGCGTTGAAACAGACTCCTACGAGCAGTACTTC; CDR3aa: CSVETDSYEQYF
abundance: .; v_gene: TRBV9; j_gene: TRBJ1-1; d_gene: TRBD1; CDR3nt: TGTGCCAGCAGCAAAGGGACAGGTCAGAACACTGAAGCTTTCTTT; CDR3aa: CASSKGTGQNTEAFF
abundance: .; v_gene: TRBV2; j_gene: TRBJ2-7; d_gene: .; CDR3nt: TGTGCCAGCATCCCTGGTAGGGGGTTGGGATACGAGCAGTACTTC; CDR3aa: CASIPGRGLGYEQYF
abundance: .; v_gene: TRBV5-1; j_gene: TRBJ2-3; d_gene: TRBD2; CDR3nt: TGCGCCAGCCTCGACCCTAGCGGGGCCGCAGATACGCAGTATTTT; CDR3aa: CASLDPSGAADTQYF
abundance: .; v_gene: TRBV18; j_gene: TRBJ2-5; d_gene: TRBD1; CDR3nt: TGTGCCAGCTCACCAATGACCACAGGGGGAGAGACCCAGTACTTC; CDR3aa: CASSPMTTGGETQYF
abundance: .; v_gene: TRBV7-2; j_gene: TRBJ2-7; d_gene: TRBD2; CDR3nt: TGTGCCAGCAGCTTAGATGCGGGGGGTCTATACGAGCAGTACTTC; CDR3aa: CASSLDAGGLYEQYF
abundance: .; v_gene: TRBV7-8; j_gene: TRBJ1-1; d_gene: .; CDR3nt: TGTGCCAGCAGACAGGGTGGGCTGGTCGGCACTGAAGCTTTCTTT; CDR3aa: CASRQGGLVGTEAFF
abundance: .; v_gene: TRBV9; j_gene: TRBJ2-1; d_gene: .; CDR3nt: TGTGCCAGCAGCGTAGCTCCAGGGACCTACAATGAGCAGTTCTTC; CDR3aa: CASSVAPGTYNEQFF
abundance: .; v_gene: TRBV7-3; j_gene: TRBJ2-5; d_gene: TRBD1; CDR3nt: TGTGCCAGCAGCTTCGACAGGGGAGAGACCCAGTACTTC; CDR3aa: CASSFDRGETQYF
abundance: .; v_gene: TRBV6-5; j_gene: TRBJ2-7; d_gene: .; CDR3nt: TGTGCCAGCAGCAGCGGACAGTACGACTACGAGCAGTACTTC; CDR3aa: CASSSGQYDYEQYF
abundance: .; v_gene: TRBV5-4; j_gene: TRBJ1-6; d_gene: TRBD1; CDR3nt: TGTGCCAGCAGCTTGAGGGGACAGGGGGCTTCACCCCTCCACTTT; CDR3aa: CASSLRGQGASPLHF
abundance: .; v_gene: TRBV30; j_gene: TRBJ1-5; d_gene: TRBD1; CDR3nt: TGTGCCTGGAGCGGCTCGGACAGGAGCAATCAGCCCCAGCATTTT; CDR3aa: CAWSGSDRSNQPQHF
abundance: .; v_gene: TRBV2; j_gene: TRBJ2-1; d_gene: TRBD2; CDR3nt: TGTGCCAGCAGTGAATTTGCGAGCAGCGGGGGGAAGAATGAGCAGTTCTTC; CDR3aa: CASSEFASSGGKNEQFF
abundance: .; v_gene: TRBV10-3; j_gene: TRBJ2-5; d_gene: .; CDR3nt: TGTGCCATCAGCGCGGACCACCTCCCGGGGGAGACCCAGTACTTC; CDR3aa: CAISADHLPGETQYF
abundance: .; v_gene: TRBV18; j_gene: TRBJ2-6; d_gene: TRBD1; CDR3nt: TGTGCCAGCTCACAACAGGGGGCGCCTGGGGCCAACGTCCTGACTTTC; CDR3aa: CASSQQGAPGANVLTF
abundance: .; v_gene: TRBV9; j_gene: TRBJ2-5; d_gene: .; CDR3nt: TGTGCCAGCAGCGTATGGGCTGGGGAGACCCAGTACTTC; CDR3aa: CASSVWAGETQYF
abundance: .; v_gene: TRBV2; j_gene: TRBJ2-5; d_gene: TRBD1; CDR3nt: TGTGCCAGCAGCGACAGGGGGGAGACCCAGTACTTC; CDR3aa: CASSDRGETQYF
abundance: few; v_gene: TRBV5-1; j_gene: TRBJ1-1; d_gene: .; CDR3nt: TGCGCCAGCAGCCTACAGGTCGGGAGCACTGAAGCTTTCTTT; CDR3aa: CASSLQVGSTEAFF
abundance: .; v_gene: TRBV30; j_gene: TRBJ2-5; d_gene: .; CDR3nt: TGTGCCTGGAGTGCCTACTTAGAGGGGACCCAGTACTTC; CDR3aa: CAWSAYLEGTQYF
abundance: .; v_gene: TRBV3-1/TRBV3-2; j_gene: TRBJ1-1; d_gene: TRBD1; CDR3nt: TGTGCCAGCAGCCACTACGACAGGGATGAAGCTTTCTTT; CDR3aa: CASSHYDRDEAFF
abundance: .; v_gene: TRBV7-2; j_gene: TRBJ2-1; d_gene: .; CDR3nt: TGTGCCAGCAGTACCAGGCGTGGGCGCGACAATGAGCAGTTCTTC; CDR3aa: CASSTRRGRDNEQFF
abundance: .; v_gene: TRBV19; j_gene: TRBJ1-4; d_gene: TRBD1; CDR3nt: TGTGCCAGTAGTCCGACAGGGGGTTACGAAAAACTGTTTTTT; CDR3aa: CASSPTGGYEKLFF
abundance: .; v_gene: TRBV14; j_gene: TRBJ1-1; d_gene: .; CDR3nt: TGTGCCAGCAGCCGCATCATTGAGAGCGCTGAAGCTTTCTTT; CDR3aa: CASSRIIESAEAFF
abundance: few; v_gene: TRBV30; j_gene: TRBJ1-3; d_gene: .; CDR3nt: TGTGCCTGGAGTCGAGGCGGGGACACCATATATTTT; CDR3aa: CAWSRGGDTIYF
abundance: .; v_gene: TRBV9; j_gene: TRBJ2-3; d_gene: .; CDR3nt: TGTGCCAGCAGCGCAAGGAGCCTAAGAACAGATACGCAGTATTTT; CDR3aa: CASSARSLRTDTQYF
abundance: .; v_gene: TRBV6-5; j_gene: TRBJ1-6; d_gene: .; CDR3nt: TGTGCCAGCAGTAACTCAGGGGTGGGAAATTCACCCCTCCACTTT; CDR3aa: CASSNSGVGNSPLHF
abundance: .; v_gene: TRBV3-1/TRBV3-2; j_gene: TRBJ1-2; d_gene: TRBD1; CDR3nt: TGTGCCAGCAGCCAAGATCCCGGGACAGGGGTATATGGCTACACCTTC; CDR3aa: CASSQDPGTGVYGYTF
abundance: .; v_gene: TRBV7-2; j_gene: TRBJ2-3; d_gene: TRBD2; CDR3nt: TGTGCCAGCAGCCCCAGACTTGGCGGGGGTGTGGATACGCAGTATTTT; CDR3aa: CASSPRLGGGVDTQYF
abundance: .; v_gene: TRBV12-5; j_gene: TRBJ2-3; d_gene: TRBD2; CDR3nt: TGTGCTAGTGGTTTGAGAGCCCAGGGACTTGCGGGGGGGCGGACAGATACGCAGTATTTT; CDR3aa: CASGLRAQGLAGGRTDTQYF
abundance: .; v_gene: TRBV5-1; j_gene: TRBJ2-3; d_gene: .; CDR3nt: TGCGCCAGCAGCTTCGACAGTTCTTTCACAGATACGCAGTATTTT; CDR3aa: CASSFDSSFTDTQYF
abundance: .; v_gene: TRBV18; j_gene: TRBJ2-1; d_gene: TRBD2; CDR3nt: TGTGCCAGCTCACCACCGAAACTAGCGGGGGTGAATGAGCAGTTCTTC; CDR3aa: CASSPPKLAGVNEQFF
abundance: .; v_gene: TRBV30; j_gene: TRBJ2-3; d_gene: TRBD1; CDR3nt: TGTGCCTGGGGACAGGGTTTGGATACGCAGTATTTT; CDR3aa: CAWGQGLDTQYF
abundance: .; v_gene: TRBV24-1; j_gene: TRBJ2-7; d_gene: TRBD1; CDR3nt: TGTGCCACCAGTGACGTCCGGACAGGAGGAACCTACGAGCAGTACTTC; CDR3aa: CATSDVRTGGTYEQYF
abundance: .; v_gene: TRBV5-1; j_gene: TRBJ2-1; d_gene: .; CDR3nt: TGCGCCAGCAGCTTAAGCGGGCGCTCTCTAGAGCAGTTCTTC; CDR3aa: CASSLSGRSLEQFF
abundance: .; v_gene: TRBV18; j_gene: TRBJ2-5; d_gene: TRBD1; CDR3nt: TGTGCCAGCTCACCCACAGGGGGCGAGGAGACCCAGTACTTC; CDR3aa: CASSPTGGEETQYF
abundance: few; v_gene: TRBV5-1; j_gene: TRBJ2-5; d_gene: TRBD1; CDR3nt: TGCGCCAGCAAGACCGGGACAGATGAGACCCAGTACTTC; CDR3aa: CASKTGTDETQYF
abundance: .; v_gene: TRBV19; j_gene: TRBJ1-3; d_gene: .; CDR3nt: TGTGCCAGTAGTATTGGTCAGGCCTCTGGAAACACCATATATTTT; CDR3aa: CASSIGQASGNTIYF
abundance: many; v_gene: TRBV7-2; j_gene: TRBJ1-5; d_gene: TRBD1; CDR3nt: TGTGCCAGCACTAGACAGGGTGAGGGTCAGCCCCAGCATTTT; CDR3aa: CASTRQGEGQPQHF